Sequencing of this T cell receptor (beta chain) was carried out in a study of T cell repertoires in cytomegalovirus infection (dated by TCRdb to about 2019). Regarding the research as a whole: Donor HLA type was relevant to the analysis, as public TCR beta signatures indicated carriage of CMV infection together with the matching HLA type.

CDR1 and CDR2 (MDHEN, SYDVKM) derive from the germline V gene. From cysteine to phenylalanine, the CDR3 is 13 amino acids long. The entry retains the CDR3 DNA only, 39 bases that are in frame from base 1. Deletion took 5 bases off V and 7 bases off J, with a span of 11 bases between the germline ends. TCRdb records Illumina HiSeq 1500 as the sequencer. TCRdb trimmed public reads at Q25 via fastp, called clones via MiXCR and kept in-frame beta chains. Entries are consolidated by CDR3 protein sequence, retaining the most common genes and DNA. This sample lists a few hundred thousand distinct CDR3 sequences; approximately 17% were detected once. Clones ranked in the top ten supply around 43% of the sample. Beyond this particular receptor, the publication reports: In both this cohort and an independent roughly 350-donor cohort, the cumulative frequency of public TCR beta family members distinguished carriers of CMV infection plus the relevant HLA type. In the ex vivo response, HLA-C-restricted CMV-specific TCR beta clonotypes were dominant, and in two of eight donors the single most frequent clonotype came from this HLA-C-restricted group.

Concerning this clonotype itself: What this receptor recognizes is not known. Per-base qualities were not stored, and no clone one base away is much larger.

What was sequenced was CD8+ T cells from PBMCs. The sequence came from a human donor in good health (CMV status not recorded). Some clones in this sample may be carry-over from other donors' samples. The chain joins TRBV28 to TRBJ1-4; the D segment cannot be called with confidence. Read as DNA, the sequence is TGTGCCAGCAGTCCGGAGACTCGTGAAAAACTGTTTTTT. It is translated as CASSPETREKLFF.